This T cell receptor beta chain appears in the sequencing data of a study of cytomegalovirus exposure and HLA in healthy donors (dated by TCRdb to about 2017). As for the study more broadly: An earlier analysis of a few hundred of the donors reported 276 Gb of sequence data and around 120 million unique TCR beta sequences obtained from about 179 million T cells. A later genetic analysis took genome-wide SNP genotypes for about three fifths of the roughly 670 donors and used that subset as a discovery cohort. The study combined high-throughput TCR immunosequencing, statistical association of individual TCRs with disease status, and machine learning to predict cytomegalovirus infection status. To study patterns of TCR occurrence, a later analysis re-analyzed previously published TCR beta repertoires from around 700 donors and added high-resolution HLA genotyping. A handful of DR-DQ haplotypes were handled as single units for association and clustering because linkage in the cohort was strong. In the later analysis, no new phenotypic data were used to find candidate immune exposures; instead, reliance was placed on TCR beta sequences and their occurrence across donors. HLA typing covered class I and class II loci at four-digit resolution. Among under 450 genotyped donors of the cohort, an average of about 240,000 unique TCR beta nucleotide sequences were sequenced per donor, roughly a sixth of them non-productive. Every repertoire in the discovery cohort had been generated on one and the same sequencing platform. Donor age, sex, ethnicity and CMV serostatus were compiled alongside the repertoire data. The genetic ancestry cluster associated with self-reported Caucasian donors included 80% to 90% of the roughly 360 genotyped donors. In an earlier analysis of about 590 of the donors, high-throughput TCR beta sequencing was used to judge whether each TCR beta V gene segment behaved as functional or pseudogenic. Typing coverage varied by locus: about 629-640 donors for A, B, C, DRB1 and DQB1; around 560 for DQA1; around 610 for DPA1; approximately 490 for DPB1. Besides the first cohort of 500 to 700 subjects, a separate validation cohort made up of over 95 different subjects was used. The study aimed to test whether cataloging public T cell receptors could reveal signatures of past pathogen exposure. The study used immunosequencing to profile the T cell repertoires of hundreds of subjects and linked those repertoires to cytomegalovirus serostatus. Roughly 300 gigabases of sequencing data and some 85 million unique TCR sequences were included in an early release covering roughly 600 HLA-typed donors.

Library creation used the immunoSEQ multiplex PCR assay. For the multiplex PCR, a mixture combining 60 forward primers for TCR Vbeta segments and 13 reverse primers for TCR Jbeta segments was used. Amplification of the CDR3 region of rearranged TCR beta genes was performed with a multiplex PCR assay on genomic DNA. The Illumina HiSeq System was used to sequence the amplified TCR beta libraries as 87-base-pair reads. The original pipeline was this. In a later analysis, tens of millions of unique TCR beta chains were counted across the roughly 700 repertoires, and approximately 11 million of these chains were shared by at least two donors. Raw reads were error-corrected and collapsed into unique sequences with a nearest-neighbor algorithm that merged closely related sequences to remove PCR and sequencing errors. Alignment of CDR3 sequences to IMGT reference sequences was used to assign V, D and J gene segments. For a sequence to be retained, at least a six-nucleotide match to both a V gene segment and a J gene segment was required. Rearrangements were classified as productive when the CDR3 lacked stop codons and remained in frame with V and J, and all other rearrangements were classified as non-productive. CDR3 was defined by IMGT convention, running from the second conserved V-encoded cysteine to the conserved J-encoded phenylalanine. The earlier analysis of roughly 590 of the donors excluded sequences that lacked an unambiguous match to a single V gene segment. In an earlier analysis of approximately 550 of the donors, V segments were called functional above 56.7% productive rearrangements and were called segregating when the between-donor standard deviation exceeded 5%. A statistical classification framework was built to diagnose cytomegalovirus status from the catalog of TCR beta chain sequences. In a later analysis, TCR nucleotide sequences were compared against IMGT/GENE-DB human TR gene sequences so that V and J genes could be assigned. A later analysis assigned CDR3 sequences and most-parsimonious VDJ recombination scenarios with the TCRdist pipeline. A later analysis defined each TCR beta chain by its CDR3 amino acid sequence plus V-gene family, and excluded reads lacking a unique V-gene family. In a later analysis, around 650 highly shared, low-generation-probability nucleotide sequences were removed to address suspected cross-contamination and a sequencing artifact. For each public chain, a later analysis derived a clonal expansion index from normalized ranks of inferred template counts within each repertoire. In a later analysis, generation probabilities were computed using a VDJ recombination model fitted to out-of-frame rearrangements, and the results were checked against IGoR. In a later analysis, hypergeometric tests were used to score TCR-TCR, TCR-HLA and TCR-CMV co-occurrence, with a repertoire-size bias correction applied to TCR pairs. To estimate false discovery rates, a later analysis permuted the HLA or CMV assignments 20 times. In a later analysis, co-occurring TCRs were grouped using DBSCAN, and TCRdist sequence similarity was added for clustering within HLA-allele-positive subsets. Repertoires with fewer than 30,000 or more than 120,000 public chains, plus five repertoires with anomalous nucleotide sharing, were excluded from co-occurrence clustering. TCRdb's version of the immuneACCESS table is confined to in-frame rearrangements and falls short of the full clone set. An unresolved V gene accounts for under half of the shortfall where checked; the remainder is of unknown origin. V, J and clone size reflect that table, while D and trimming were determined from the DNA. This sample gives roughly 200,000 clones in total; 75% to 90% of them show up just once. The ten largest clones take up less than 1.3% of the sample.

A note on this clone: The antigen it recognizes is unknown. No base quality information exists; no much larger clone differs at one position.

Paper-wide results and their limitations: CMV serostatus was the only immune exposure information available for the cohort. Across donors, most TCR sequences were observed very rarely, whereas some public TCRs were present in many individuals. In a later analysis, most CMV-associated TCR beta chains were found to appear HLA-restricted, with HLA associations seemingly driven largely by CMV exposure. Some IMGT-functional V segments, including TRBV6-2 and TRBV6-3, could not be told apart with the 87-base-pair reads, so those segments were excluded. A few of the identified cytomegalovirus-associated TCR beta chains were confirmed in vitro to be specific for cytomegalovirus antigens. Strong co-occurrence of HLA alleles, especially DR and DQ, made assigning TCR associations to individual alleles difficult. Compared with equally common non-associated chains, HLA-associated TCR beta chains in a later analysis were more clonally expanded and had lower generation probabilities. In a later analysis, the rate of TCR association differed among HLA loci, with DRB1 alleles having the most associated TCRs and HLA-C alleles having the fewest. A further reported finding was that TCR beta sequences accurately predicted the HLA-A and HLA-B alleles for most subjects in the first cohort. An earlier analysis of approximately 500 of the donors showed that most TCR beta V segments appeared in productive rearrangements either about 90% or about 30% of the time, which broadly matched IMGT annotations. Linkage disequilibrium might explain the correlated functional status among segregating V segments, but an unknown experimental factor could not be ruled out. Specific HLA alleles were associated with some 15,000 TCR beta sequences at a false discovery rate of 0.05 in a later analysis. According to a later analysis, parvovirus B19, influenza, CMV and Epstein-Barr virus appeared linked to several top co-occurrence clusters. In both the original and validation cohorts, the classifier was reported to diagnose cytomegalovirus status with high specificity and sensitivity. A later genetic analysis associated a missense DCLRE1C variant with V-gene and J-gene trimming of TCR beta chains, and an independent cohort replicated the association. A total of 150 to 200 TCR beta chains were listed by the study as associated with cytomegalovirus. According to a later genetic analysis, donors in an Asian-associated ancestry cluster had fewer N-insertions in productive TCRs than the roughly 700-donor mean. Presence/absence analyses assumed roughly uniform sequencing depth across donors, an assumption that may not hold. This cohort had only TCR beta chains sequenced, and the lack of alpha or paired-chain data limited which features could be detected. Because HLA typing was missing for some donors at each locus, association tests included only the typed subset. Because counts were too low, some 16 rarely observed V segments, including chromosome 9 orphons, were excluded from the earlier analysis of 587 of the donors. The sequencing pipeline was judged likely to have produced a cluster of highly shared sequence variants as a technical artifact. The authors suggested that the approach could potentially be extended to other disease states and immunological phenotypes.

The cohort was made up of several hundred healthy bone marrow donors. All cohort members were sampled while nominally healthy, although unrecorded immune exposures were likely present. The donor was CMV seronegative and was included in the group of several hundred seronegative cohort members. A peripheral blood sample was collected from each donor, and TCR beta sequencing was performed on peripheral blood mononuclear cells. Genomic DNA was extracted from the blood cell samples with the Qiagen DNeasy Blood Extraction Kit. The germline V gene encodes CDR1 SGDLS and CDR2 YYNGEE. From the cysteine through the phenylalanine, the CDR3 covers 16 amino acids. Only CDR3 DNA remains: 48 bases, in frame from the first base. The junction shows trimming of 0 bases on V and 0 bases on J, plus 13 bases between the germline ends.

The sample was PBMCs. The sequence links TRBV9 to TRBJ2-7; the D gene lacks a confident call. The TCR originated in a boy between 2 and 10 years old in good health and CMV-seronegative. The CDR3 loop reads CASSVGWQVSSYEQYF. In nucleotide form, the sequence is TGTGCCAGCAGCGTAGGGTGGCAGGTGAGCTCCTACGAGCAGTACTTC.